The 25 T cell receptor beta chains reported below all come from one sample, sequenced in a study of cytomegalovirus exposure and HLA in healthy donors. Sequenced by immunoSEQ multiplex PCR; TCRdb stores in-frame clones only, minus some. This sample yields about 120,000 clones, of which approximately 88% are seen a single time; 1.4% belongs to the top ten. Sample: PBMCs. These receptors were obtained from a woman between 25 and 40 years old in good health and CMV-seropositive.

This clone appeared a single time. The V and J genes are TRBV27 and TRBJ2-1, with D possibly being TRBD1 (5 bases). This CDR3 has 14 amino acids. Looked up from germline, CDR1 is MNHEY and CDR2 is SMNVEV (reference sequence). Trimming stripped 2 bases from V and 6 bases from J, with 11 bases between. The CDR3, as DNA: TGTGCCAGCAGTTTAGGGCAGGGCCTCAATGAGCAGTTCTTC. It codes for CASSLGQGLNEQFF.

The V gene is TRBV5-1, the J gene TRBJ2-3; 10 bases are shared with TRBD2. In germline, CDR1 is SGHRS, CDR2 YFSETQ. Trimming at V came to 0 bases and at J to 6 bases, leaving 7 bases not matched to a gene. The CDR3 contains 16 residues. The CDR3 DNA reads TGCGCCAGCAGCTTGGAGTCTAGCGGGAGTTCGGATACGCAGTATTTT. It is translated as CASSLESSGSSDTQYF.

The chain joins TRBV15 to TRBJ1-1, with TRBD1 matching over 9 bases. The V segment lost 4 bases and the J segment 3 bases; nucleotides outside the gene matches: 9. The CDR3 is 16 residues long. Germline V gene data show CDR1 as LNHNV and CDR2 as YYDKDF (reference sequence). Here the CDR3 reads CATSTYTTGGYTEAFF. The CDR3 DNA follows: TGTGCCACCAGCACATATACCACAGGGGGCTACACTGAAGCTTTCTTT. Full variable domain (remainder filled in from reference TRBV15 and TRBJ1-1): DAMVIQNPRYQVTQFGKPVTLSCSQTLNHNVMYWYQQKSSQAPKLLFHYYDKDFNNEADTPDNFQSRRPNTSFCFLDIRSPGLGDTAMYLCATSTYTTGGYTEAFFGQGTRLTVV.

The rearrangement joins TRBV7-9 to TRBJ2-1, with TRBD2 matching over 8 bases. Losses at the gene ends were 5 bases for V and 7 bases for J; bases not matched to a gene: 10. There are 15 residues in the CDR3. CDR1 and CDR2 (germline): SEHNR, FQNEAQ (reference sequence). CDR3 region: CASSLLAGGKNEQFF. CDR3 nucleotide sequence: TGTGCCAGCAGCCTTCTGGCGGGAGGTAAAAATGAGCAGTTCTTC.

The V gene is TRBV5-1, the J gene TRBJ1-2; 8 bases are a match to TRBD1. The germline V gene has CDR1 SGHRS and CDR2 YFSETQ. The CDR3 is made up of 16 amino acids. V dropped 2 bases and J dropped 3; count of bases not matched to a gene: 9. CDR3 in DNA: TGCGCCAGCAGCTTTCCTCAGACAGGGGTTGACTATGGCTACACCTTC. Amino acids: CASSFPQTGVDYGYTF.

This chain connects TRBV2 to TRBJ2-7; TRBD2 might be the D (5 bases). Trimming took 5 bases from V and 6 from J, leaving 20 bases between them. The germline V gene has CDR1 SNHLY and CDR2 FYNNEI. CDR3 length equals 15 residues. DNA of the CDR3: TGTGCCAGCAGTCGAGAGGGAGCCGGGGTTGGCGAGCAGTACTTC. Translating gives CASSREGAGVGEQYF.

The table lists this clone with a count of one. The CDR3 nucleotides are TGTGCCAGCAGCTCTACGAGCTCCTACGAGCAGTACTTC. As protein: CASSSTSSYEQYF. The V gene is TRBV11-1, the J gene TRBJ2-7; D is undetermined. The CDR3 contains 13 residues. V dropped 4 bases and J dropped 0 bases, with 7 bases sitting between them. CDR1 is SGHAT and CDR2 is FQDESV in the germline V gene (reference sequence).

This clone was observed once. The V call is TRBV30, the J call TRBJ1-2, with 7 positions matching TRBD1. J was trimmed by 2 bases and V by 0 bases; bases with no gene match: 6. The CDR3 has 15 residues. The germline V gene has CDR1 GTSNPN and CDR2 SVGIG (reference sequence). This CDR3 reads CAWSVGQGVNYGYTF. The CDR3 coding sequence is TGTGCCTGGAGTGTCGGCCAGGGGGTCAACTATGGCTACACCTTC.

This chain joins TRBV28 and TRBJ2-1, with a possible D match to TRBD2 (7 bases). CDR3 length: 14 amino acids. Germline values: CDR1 MDHEN, CDR2 SYDVKM. Trimming took off 8 bases at V and 6 bases at J, with 17 bases between the two ends. This chain's CDR3 is CASFRGGMPNEQFF. The CDR3, as DNA: TGTGCCAGCTTTAGGGGGGGGATGCCCAATGAGCAGTTCTTC.

The V gene is TRBV5-4, the J gene TRBJ1-2, with a possible D match to TRBD1 (5 bases). V lost 4 bases and J 3 bases, leaving 13 bases between the germline ends. The germline V gene has CDR1 SGHNT and CDR2 YYREEE (reference sequence). The CDR3 sequence is 14 residues long. DNA of the CDR3: TGTGCCAGCAGCCGTCAGGGATTCGACTATGGCTACACCTTC. It is translated as CASSRQGFDYGYTF.

The chain is built from TRBV2 and TRBJ1-6; D might be TRBD1 (5 bases). With 2 bases removed from V and 7 bases from J, the gap between germline ends came to 12 bases. Germline V gives CDR1 SNHLY, CDR2 FYNNEI. This CDR3 has 15 residues. CDR3: CASSEIDSGNSPLHF. The DNA of the CDR3 is TGTGCCAGCAGTGAAATTGACAGCGGGAATTCACCCCTCCACTTT.

This clone was recorded once. The V and J genes are TRBV5-1 and TRBJ2-3, with D possibly being TRBD1 (5 bases). The CDR3 is 15 residues long. The ends were cut back, 5 bases at V and 4 bases at J, with 17 bases in the middle. Germline-derived CDR1 and CDR2 are SGHRS and YFSETQ. CDR3: CASRGIGRAADTQYF. DNA of the CDR3: TGCGCCAGCAGGGGGATCGGCAGGGCGGCAGATACGCAGTATTTT.

This clone has only one observation. The rearrangement links TRBV29-1 to TRBJ2-2; D is ambiguous. The CDR3 spans 14 residues. Trimming removed 3 bases at V and 4 bases at J, with 12 bases between. Germline-derived CDR1 and CDR2 are SQVTM and ANQGSEA. In nucleotides, the CDR3 is TGCAGCGTTGAGTACCCTGAAGCCACCGGGGAGCTGTTTTTT. Translation: CSVEYPEATGELFF.

V is TRBV12-5 and J is TRBJ2-3; 8 nucleotides line up with TRBD1. The CDR3 covers 15 residues. Germline assignment: CDR1 LGHNT and CDR2 FRNRAP. V trimming: 2 bases; J trimming: 2 bases; junction bases outside the gene matches: 3. The CDR3 is CASGLWDRHTDTQYF. The CDR3 coding sequence is TGTGCTAGTGGTTTGTGGGACAGGCACACAGATACGCAGTATTTT.

The J gene is TRBJ1-6, the V gene TRBV27, with D hard to call. The germline V gene has CDR1 MNHEY and CDR2 SMNVEV (reference sequence). The CDR3 loop spans 16 amino acids. Trimming took 5 bases from V and 0 from J, leaving 11 bases between them. CDR3 protein: CASSPAGSSYNSPLHF. In nucleotides, the CDR3 is TGTGCCAGCAGTCCCGCCGGGAGCTCCTATAATTCACCCCTCCACTTT.

The chain links TRBV11-2 to TRBJ1-3; D unclear. The V gene's germline CDR1 is SGHAT and CDR2 FQNNGV. This CDR3 has 13 amino acids. The V end lost 4 bases, the J end lost 5 bases, and 9 bases lay between the germline ends. For the CDR3, the DNA is TGTGCCAGCAGCTCCCCCGGGAGAAACACCATATATTTT. This translates into CASSSPGRNTIYF.

This chain joins TRBV28 and TRBJ2-1; 8 bases agree with TRBD2. The germline CDR1 and CDR2 sequences are MDHEN and SYDVKM. The CDR3 has 13 residues. V shed 7 bases, J shed 12 bases, and the junction held 11 bases outside the gene matches. In DNA form, the CDR3 reads TGTGCCAGCACTAGCGGGCCGCTATTGGGGCAGTTCTTC. Amino acids: CASTSGPLLGQFF.

This sequence joins TRBV6-5 and TRBJ2-7; D gene ambiguous. Germline V gene sequence: CDR1 MNHEY, CDR2 SVGAGI. Trimming took 0 bases from V and 2 from J, leaving 11 bases between them. The CDR3 has 15 amino acids. DNA of the CDR3: TGTGCCAGCAGTTACTCCTATGGTTCCACCTACGAGCAGTACTTC. This translates into CASSYSYGSTYEQYF.

The V and J genes are TRBV5-6 and TRBJ1-1; tentative D call: TRBD1 (6 bases). Per germline, CDR1 SGHDT and CDR2 YYEEEE. The V end lost 0 bases, the J end lost 11 bases, and 14 bases lay between the germline ends. This CDR3 has 13 amino acids. The CDR3 DNA follows: TGTGCCAGCAGCTTGGCCAATCAGGGGAGCGCTTTCTTT. As protein: CASSLANQGSAFF.

V and J are TRBV5-6 and TRBJ1-2, with 8 positions matching TRBD1. The CDR3 totals 15 residues. Germline V lookup: CDR1 SGHDT, CDR2 YYEEEE. V lost 0 bases, J lost 7 bases, and 8 bases stayed unmatched. In DNA, the CDR3 is TGTGCCAGCAGCTTGGCTGCAGGGGGCGGAGGTGGCTACACCTTC. As protein: CASSLAAGGGGGYTF.

This rearrangement joins TRBV5-5 to TRBJ1-4; 7 positions match TRBD1. Losses at the gene ends were 4 bases for V and 4 bases for J; bases not matched to a gene: 13. The length of the CDR3 is 17 residues. CDR1 and CDR2 from the germline V gene are SGHKS and YYEKEE (reference sequence). The DNA for the CDR3 is TGTGCCAGCAGCCCGGGACAGAACACCTTCGATAATGAAAAACTGTTTTTT. Its translation: CASSPGQNTFDNEKLFF. Together with reference TRBV5-5 and TRBJ1-4, the CDR3 gives the full variable domain: DAGVTQSPTHLIKTRGQQVTLRCSPISGHKSVSWYQQVLGQGPQFIFQYYEKEERGRGNFPDRFSARQFPNYSSELNVNALLLGDSALYLCASSPGQNTFDNEKLFFGSGTQLSVL.

The chain employs TRBV30 and TRBJ2-3; D possibly corresponds to TRBD1 (5 bases). V shed 2 bases and J shed 5 bases, with 11 bases lying between them. CDR3 length equals 13 residues. Germline lookup yields CDR1 GTSNPN and CDR2 SVGIG (reference sequence). In DNA, the CDR3 is TGTGCCTGGAGTTTTGGCAGGGAAGATACGCAGTATTTT. It translates to CAWSFGREDTQYF.

V and J are TRBV6-5 and TRBJ1-5, with 8 bases aligning to TRBD1. The CDR3 runs 14 residues. Germline V gives CDR1 MNHEY, CDR2 SVGAGI. V lost 5 bases and J lost 4; bases outside the gene matches: 4. CDR3 residues: CASSQGAGNQPQHF. DNA of the CDR3: TGTGCCAGCAGTCAGGGGGCTGGAAATCAGCCCCAGCATTTT.

The V and J genes are TRBV27 and TRBJ1-2, with D possibly TRBD1 on 5 matching bases. Trimming removed 5 bases from V and 1 base from J, with 14 bases in between. The CDR3 totals 15 residues. Per the germline V gene, CDR1 is MNHEY and CDR2 is SMNVEV (reference sequence). This CDR3 reads CASSPLGQLNYGYTF. The DNA of the CDR3 is TGTGCCAGCAGTCCTCTGGGGCAGCTTAACTATGGCTACACCTTC.

This chain joins TRBV19 and TRBJ1-1, with D perhaps matching TRBD1 (5 bases). The V end was cut by 4 bases, the J end by 0 bases, with 12 bases between. In germline, CDR1 is LNHDA, CDR2 SQIVND (reference sequence). The CDR3 has 15 residues. In DNA, the CDR3 is TGTGCCAGTAGTACTCGGCGGGGGTTGAACACTGAAGCTTTCTTT. Translated, it gives CASSTRRGLNTEAFF.